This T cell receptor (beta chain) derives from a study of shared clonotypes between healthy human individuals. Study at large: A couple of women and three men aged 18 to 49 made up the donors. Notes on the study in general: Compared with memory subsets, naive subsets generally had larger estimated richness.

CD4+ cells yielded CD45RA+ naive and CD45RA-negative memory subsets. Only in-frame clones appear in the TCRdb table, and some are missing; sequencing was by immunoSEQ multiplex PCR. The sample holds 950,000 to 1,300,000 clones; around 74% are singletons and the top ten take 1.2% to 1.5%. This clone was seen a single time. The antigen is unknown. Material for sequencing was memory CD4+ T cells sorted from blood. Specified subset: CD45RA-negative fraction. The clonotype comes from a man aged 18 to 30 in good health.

CDR3 DNA sequence: TGTGCCAGCAGCTCCTATAACTATGGCTACACCTTC. As protein: CASSSYNYGYTF. This sequence joins TRBV2 and TRBJ1-2; D gene uncertain. Trimming stripped 6 bases from V and 1 base from J, with 6 bases between. The CDR3 spans 12 residues. The germline gives CDR1 SNHLY, CDR2 FYNNEI.